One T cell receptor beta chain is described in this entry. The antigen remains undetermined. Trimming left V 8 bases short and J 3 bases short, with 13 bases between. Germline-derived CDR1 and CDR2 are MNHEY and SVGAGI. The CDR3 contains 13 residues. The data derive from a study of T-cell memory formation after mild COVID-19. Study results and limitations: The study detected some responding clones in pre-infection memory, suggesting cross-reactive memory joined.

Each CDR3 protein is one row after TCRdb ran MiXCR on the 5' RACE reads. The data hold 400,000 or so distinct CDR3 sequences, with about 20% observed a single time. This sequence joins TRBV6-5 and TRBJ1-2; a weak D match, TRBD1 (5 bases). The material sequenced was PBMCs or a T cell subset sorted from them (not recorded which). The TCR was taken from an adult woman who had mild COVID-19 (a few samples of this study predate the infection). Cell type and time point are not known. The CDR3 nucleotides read TGTGCCAGCCGGGCCCCAGGGCACTATGGCTACACCTTC. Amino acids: CASRAPGHYGYTF.